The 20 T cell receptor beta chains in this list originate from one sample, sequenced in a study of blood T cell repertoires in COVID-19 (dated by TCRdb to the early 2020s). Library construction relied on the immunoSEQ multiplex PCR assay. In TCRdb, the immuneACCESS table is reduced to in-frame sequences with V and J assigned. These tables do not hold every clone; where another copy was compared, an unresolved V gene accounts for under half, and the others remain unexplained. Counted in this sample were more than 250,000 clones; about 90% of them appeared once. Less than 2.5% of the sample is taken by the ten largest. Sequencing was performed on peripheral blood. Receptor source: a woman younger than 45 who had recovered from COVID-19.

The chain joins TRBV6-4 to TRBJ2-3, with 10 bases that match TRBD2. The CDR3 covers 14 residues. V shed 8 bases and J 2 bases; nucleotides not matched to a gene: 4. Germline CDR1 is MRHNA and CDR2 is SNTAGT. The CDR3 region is CASPSGGDTDTQYF. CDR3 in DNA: TGTGCCAGCCCCAGCGGGGGGGACACAGATACGCAGTATTTT.

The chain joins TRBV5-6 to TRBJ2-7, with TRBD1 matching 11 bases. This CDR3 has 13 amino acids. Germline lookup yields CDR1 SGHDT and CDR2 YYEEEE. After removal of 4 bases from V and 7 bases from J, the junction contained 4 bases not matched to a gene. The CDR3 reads CASSRGTGGEQYF. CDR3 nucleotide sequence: TGTGCCAGCAGCAGAGGGACAGGGGGAGAGCAGTACTTC.

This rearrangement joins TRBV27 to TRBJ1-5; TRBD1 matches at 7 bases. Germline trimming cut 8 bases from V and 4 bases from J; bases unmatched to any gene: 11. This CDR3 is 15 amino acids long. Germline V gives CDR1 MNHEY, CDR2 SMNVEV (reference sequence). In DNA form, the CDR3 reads TGTGCCAGCGGCGAGGGACAGTCTTGGAATCAGCCCCAGCATTTT. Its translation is CASGEGQSWNQPQHF.

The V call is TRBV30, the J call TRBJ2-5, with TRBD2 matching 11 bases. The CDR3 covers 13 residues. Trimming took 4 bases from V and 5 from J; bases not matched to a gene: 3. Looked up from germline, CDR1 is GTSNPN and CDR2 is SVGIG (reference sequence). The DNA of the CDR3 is TGTGCCTGGAAATTAGCGGGGGGGGAGACCCAGTACTTC. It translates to CAWKLAGGETQYF.

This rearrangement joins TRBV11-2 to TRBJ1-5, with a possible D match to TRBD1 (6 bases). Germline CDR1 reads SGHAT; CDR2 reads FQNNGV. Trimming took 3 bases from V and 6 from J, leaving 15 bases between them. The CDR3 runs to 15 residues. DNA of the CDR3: TGTGCCAGCAGCTTTGCCCAGGGGTTCAGTCAGCCCCAGCATTTT. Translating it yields CASSFAQGFSQPQHF.

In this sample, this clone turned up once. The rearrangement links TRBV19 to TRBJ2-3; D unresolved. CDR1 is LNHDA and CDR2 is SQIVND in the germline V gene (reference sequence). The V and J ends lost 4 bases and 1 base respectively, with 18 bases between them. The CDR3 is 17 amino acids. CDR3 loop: CASSRPPLKMGTDTQYF. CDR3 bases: TGTGCCAGTAGTAGGCCGCCTCTTAAAATGGGCACAGATACGCAGTATTTT.

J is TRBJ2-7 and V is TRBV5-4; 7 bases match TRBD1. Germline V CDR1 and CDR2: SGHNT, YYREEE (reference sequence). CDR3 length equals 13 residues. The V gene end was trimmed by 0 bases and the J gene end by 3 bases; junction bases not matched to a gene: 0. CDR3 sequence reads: CASSLDRGYEQYF. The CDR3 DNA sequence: TGTGCCAGCAGCTTGGACAGGGGCTACGAGCAGTACTTC.

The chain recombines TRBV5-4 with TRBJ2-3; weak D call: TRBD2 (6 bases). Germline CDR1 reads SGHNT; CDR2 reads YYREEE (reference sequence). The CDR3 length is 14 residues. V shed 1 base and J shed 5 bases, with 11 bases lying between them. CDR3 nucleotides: TGTGCCAGCAGCTTGAACCAGGAGGGAGATACGCAGTATTTT. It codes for CASSLNQEGDTQYF.

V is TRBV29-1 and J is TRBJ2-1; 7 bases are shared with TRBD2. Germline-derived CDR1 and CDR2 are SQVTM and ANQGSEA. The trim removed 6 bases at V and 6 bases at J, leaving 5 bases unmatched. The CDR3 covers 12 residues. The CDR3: CSVGTTGNEQFF. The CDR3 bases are TGCAGCGTGGGGACTACAGGCAATGAGCAGTTCTTC.

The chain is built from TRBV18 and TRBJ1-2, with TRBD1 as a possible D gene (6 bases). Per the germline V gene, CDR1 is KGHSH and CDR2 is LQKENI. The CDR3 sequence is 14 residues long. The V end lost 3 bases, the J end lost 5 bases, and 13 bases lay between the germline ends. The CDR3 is CASSPGDTSYGYTF. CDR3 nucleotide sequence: TGTGCCAGCTCACCTGGGGACACGAGTTATGGCTACACCTTC.

This chain's CDR3 is CASGLVPGTAGTDTQYF. The CDR3 DNA reads as TGTGCTAGTGGTTTGGTACCGGGGACAGCGGGCACAGATACGCAGTATTTT. V usage is TRBV12-5 and J usage is TRBJ2-3; 7 bases fit TRBD1. J lost 1 base, V lost 0 bases, and 7 bases had no gene match. Germline values: CDR1 LGHNT, CDR2 FRNRAP. The length of the CDR3 is 17 residues. Full variable domain (rest looked up from reference TRBV12-5 and TRBJ2-3): DARVTQTPRHKVTEMGQEVTMRCQPILGHNTVFWYRQTMMQGLELLAYFRNRAPLDDSGMPKDRFSAEMPDATLATLKIQPSEPRDSAVYFCASGLVPGTAGTDTQYFGPGTRLTVL.

This CDR3 is CASSPTPRANQPQHF. The DNA of the CDR3 is TGTGCCAGCAGTCCCACTCCCAGGGCGAATCAGCCCCAGCATTTT. The chain carries TRBV7-8 and TRBJ1-5; a weak D match, TRBD1 (5 bases). The CDR3 loop spans 15 amino acids. Looked up from germline, CDR1 is SGHVS and CDR2 is FQNEAQ. V shed 6 bases and J shed 4 bases, with 16 bases lying between them.

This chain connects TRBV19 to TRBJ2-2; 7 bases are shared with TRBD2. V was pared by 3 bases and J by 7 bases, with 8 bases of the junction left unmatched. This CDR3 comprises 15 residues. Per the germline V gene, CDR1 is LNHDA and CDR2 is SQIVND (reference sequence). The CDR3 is CASSMGGRALGELFF. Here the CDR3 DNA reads TGTGCCAGTAGTATGGGAGGGAGGGCCCTCGGGGAGCTGTTTTTT. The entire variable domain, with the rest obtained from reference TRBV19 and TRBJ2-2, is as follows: DGGITQSPKYLFRKEGQNVTLSCEQNLNHDAMYWYRQDPGQGLRLIYYSQIVNDFQKGDIAEGYSVSREKKESFPLTVTSAQKNPTAFYLCASSMGGRALGELFFGEGSRLTVL.

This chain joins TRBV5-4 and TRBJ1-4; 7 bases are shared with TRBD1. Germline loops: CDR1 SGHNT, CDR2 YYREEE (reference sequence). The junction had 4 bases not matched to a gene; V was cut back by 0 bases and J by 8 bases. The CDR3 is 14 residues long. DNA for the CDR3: TGTGCCAGCAGCTTGGGAGGCAGGGGGGAAAAACTGTTTTTT. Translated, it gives CASSLGGRGEKLFF.

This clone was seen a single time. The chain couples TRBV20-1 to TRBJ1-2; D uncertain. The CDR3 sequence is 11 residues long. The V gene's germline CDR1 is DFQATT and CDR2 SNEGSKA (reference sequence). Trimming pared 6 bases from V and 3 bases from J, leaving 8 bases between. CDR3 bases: TGCAGTGCCATAGCCTACTATGGCTACACCTTC. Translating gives CSAIAYYGYTF.

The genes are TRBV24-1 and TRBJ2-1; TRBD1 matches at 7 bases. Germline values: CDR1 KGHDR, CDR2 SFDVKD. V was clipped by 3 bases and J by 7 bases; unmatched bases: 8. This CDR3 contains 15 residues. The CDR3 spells CATSDRQGIKNEQFF. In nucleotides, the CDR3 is TGTGCCACCAGTGATCGACAGGGTATAAAGAATGAGCAGTTCTTC.

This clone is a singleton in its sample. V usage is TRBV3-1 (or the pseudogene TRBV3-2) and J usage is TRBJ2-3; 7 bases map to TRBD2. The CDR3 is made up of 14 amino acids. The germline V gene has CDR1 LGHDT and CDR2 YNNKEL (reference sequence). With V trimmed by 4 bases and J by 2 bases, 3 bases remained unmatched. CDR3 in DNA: TGTGCCAGCAGCCCAGGGACTAACACAGATACGCAGTATTTT. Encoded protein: CASSPGTNTDTQYF.

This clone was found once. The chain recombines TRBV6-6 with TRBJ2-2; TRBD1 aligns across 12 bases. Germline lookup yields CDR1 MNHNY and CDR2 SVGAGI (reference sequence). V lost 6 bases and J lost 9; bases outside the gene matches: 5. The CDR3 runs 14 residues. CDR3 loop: CASSPGTGGRELFF. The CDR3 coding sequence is TGTGCCAGCAGCCCAGGGACAGGGGGCAGGGAGCTGTTTTTT.

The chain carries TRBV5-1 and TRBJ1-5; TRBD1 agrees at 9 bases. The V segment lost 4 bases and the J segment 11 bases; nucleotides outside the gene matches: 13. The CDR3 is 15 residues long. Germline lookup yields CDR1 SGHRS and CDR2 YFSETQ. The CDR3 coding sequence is TGCGCCAGCAGCCCGGGGGACAGGGAAACTGGGACCCAGCATTTT. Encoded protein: CASSPGDRETGTQHF. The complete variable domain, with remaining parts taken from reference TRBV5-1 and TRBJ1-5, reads KAGVTQTPRYLIKTRGQQVTLSCSPISGHRSVSWYQQTPGQGLQFLFEYFSETQRNKGNFPGRFSGRQFSNSRSEMNVSTLELGDSALYLCASSPGDRETGTQHFGDGTRLSIL.

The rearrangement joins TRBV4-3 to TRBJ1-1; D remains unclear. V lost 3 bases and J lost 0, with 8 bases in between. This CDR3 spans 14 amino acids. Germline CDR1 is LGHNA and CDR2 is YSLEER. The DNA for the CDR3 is TGCGCCAGCAGCCAGAACAGCATGAACACTGAAGCTTTCTTT. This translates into CASSQNSMNTEAFF.